The 28 T cell receptor beta chains presented below share a single source sample, sequenced in a study of CD8 T cells in Susac syndrome (dated by TCRdb to between 2018 and 2021). The library was generated by the immunoSEQ multiplex PCR assay. RNA was extracted using the RNeasy kit, and roughly 0.5 to 1 microgram was reverse transcribed with random hexamers. TCRdb handled the public reads itself, with Q25 trimming in fastp and clone calling in MiXCR, and kept productive beta chains. Each entry merges the rows of one CDR3 protein and shows their most common DNA and genes. Present in this sample are 170,000 or so distinct CDR3 sequences, 94% of which were seen just once. Of the sample, more than 0.095% is held by the ten largest clones. Sequencing was done on a sample of CD4+ T cells from PBMCs. The source of these receptors is a human donor with Susac syndrome.

This chain links TRBV10-3 with TRBJ2-1; no definite D call. The CDR3 is made up of 14 amino acids. Trimming left V 2 bases short and J 2 bases short, with 7 bases between. Germline CDR1 is ENHRY and CDR2 is SYGVKD. This chain's CDR3 is CAISELAAYNEQFF. DNA for the CDR3: TGTGCCATCAGTGAGCTGGCAGCCTACAATGAGCAGTTCTTC.

This chain uses TRBV20-1 with TRBJ1-5, with TRBD1 as a possible D gene (5 bases). The V end lost 0 bases, the J end lost 4 bases, and 13 bases lay between the germline ends. The CDR3 runs 15 residues. Germline CDR1 is DFQATT and CDR2 is SNEGSKA (reference sequence). The CDR3 bases are TGCAGTGCTAGAGATCAGGGCAGAAAGAATCAGCCCCAGCATTTT. As protein: CSARDQGRKNQPQHF.

The chain recombines TRBV18 with TRBJ2-1; TRBD1 agrees at 9 bases. Germline V gene sequence: CDR1 KGHSH, CDR2 LQKENI. The CDR3 totals 16 residues. The V and J ends lost 2 bases and 2 bases, in that order; junction bases with no gene match: 4. CDR3 protein: CASSPGTGITYNEQFF. In DNA, the CDR3 is TGTGCCAGCTCACCAGGGACAGGGATTACCTACAATGAGCAGTTCTTC.

This chain connects TRBV29-1 to TRBJ2-1; the D gene is possibly TRBD1 (5 bases). V was shortened by 8 bases and J by 7 bases, with 15 bases between the two germline ends. Germline CDR1 and CDR2: SQVTM and ANQGSEA. The CDR3 runs 12 residues. This chain's CDR3 is CSHLGKGNEQFF. The CDR3 DNA reads as TGCAGCCATCTGGGGAAGGGGAATGAGCAGTTCTTC.

The rearrangement links TRBV18 to TRBJ1-1, with D unresolved. The CDR3 spans 13 residues. Germline V lookup: CDR1 KGHSH, CDR2 LQKENI. Trimming took off 3 bases at V and 4 bases at J, with 9 bases between the two ends. CDR3 sequence: CASSPKGGTEAFF. CDR3 bases: TGTGCCAGCTCACCGAAGGGAGGCACTGAAGCTTTCTTT.

This clonotype was picked up a small number of times. In DNA form, the CDR3 reads TGTGCCACCAGTGGTTCAGGGGGAAACAATGAGCAGTTCTTC. Translating it yields CATSGSGGNNEQFF. This sequence joins TRBV24-1 and TRBJ2-1; TRBD1 agrees at 7 bases. The germline V gene encodes CDR1 KGHDR and CDR2 SFDVKD. J gave up 5 bases and V 5 bases, and 5 bases lay outside the gene matches. The CDR3 sequence is 14 residues long.

This clonotype was picked up one time. The chain employs TRBV7-2 and TRBJ1-1; D not resolved. Trimming left V 6 bases short and J 6 bases short, with 17 bases between. Germline CDR1 is SGHTA and CDR2 is FQGNSA. This CDR3 region has 14 residues. Here the CDR3 reads CASRNFGTMAEAFF. CDR3 DNA: TGTGCCAGCAGGAACTTCGGTACGATGGCTGAAGCTTTCTTT.

The chain combines TRBV6-5 with TRBJ1-2, with D unresolved. In germline, CDR1 is MNHEY, CDR2 SVGAGI. V was clipped by 0 bases and J by 3 bases, with 11 bases between them. The CDR3 length is 15 residues. The CDR3, as DNA: TGTGCCAGCAGTTACTCCAGGAATGTGGACTATGGCTACACCTTC. Protein product: CASSYSRNVDYGYTF.

J is TRBJ1-2 and V is TRBV29-1; the D is unclear. Trimming took 6 bases from V and 4 from J, leaving 12 bases between them. The CDR3 runs to 12 residues. Germline CDR1 is SQVTM and CDR2 is ANQGSEA. The CDR3 here is CSVLLEGYGYTF. Here the CDR3 DNA reads TGCAGCGTGTTGCTGGAGGGCTATGGCTACACCTTC.

J is TRBJ2-3 and V is TRBV20-1; the match to TRBD1 covers 10 bases. The germline V gene encodes CDR1 DFQATT and CDR2 SNEGSKA (reference sequence). The CDR3 is made up of 14 amino acids. Trimming at V came to 6 bases and at J to 8 bases, leaving 11 bases not matched to a gene. The CDR3 loop is CSAHSGTGAATQYF. CDR3 coding DNA: TGCAGTGCGCATTCCGGGACAGGGGCGGCTACGCAGTATTTT.

The chain combines TRBV20-1 with TRBJ1-5; D unresolved. Germline loops: CDR1 DFQATT, CDR2 SNEGSKA (reference sequence). The CDR3 extends over 14 amino acids. V lost 1 base and J 4 bases, leaving 11 bases between the germline ends. The CDR3 sequence is CSARVGPENQPQHF. CDR3 coding DNA: TGCAGTGCTAGAGTGGGTCCGGAGAATCAGCCCCAGCATTTT.

The chain recombines TRBV5-1 with TRBJ2-4; no firm D call. The germline gives CDR1 SGHRS, CDR2 YFSETQ. This CDR3 is 11 amino acids long. Trimming left V 1 base short and J 5 bases short, with 1 base between. The CDR3 DNA is TGCGCCAGCAGCTTGCAAAACATTCAGTACTTC. It is translated as CASSLQNIQYF.

This clonotype was seen just once. The chain uses TRBV29-1 and TRBJ1-2; possibly TRBD1 for D (6 bases). Germline loops: CDR1 SQVTM, CDR2 ANQGSEA. This CDR3 is 13 amino acids long. V lost 7 bases, J lost 8 bases, and 20 bases lay in between. Here the CDR3 reads CSANNPGAAGYTF. CDR3 nucleotide sequence: TGCAGCGCTAACAATCCGGGGGCGGCGGGCTACACCTTC.

This chain links TRBV29-1 with TRBJ1-1; unclear D gene. V dropped 0 bases and J dropped 5 bases, with 16 bases sitting between them. The CDR3 is 15 amino acids. Germline loops: CDR1 SQVTM, CDR2 ANQGSEA. CDR3 DNA sequence: TGCAGCGTTGAAGATGCTGGGGTGGAGAGGACTGAAGCTTTCTTT. This gives the protein CSVEDAGVERTEAFF.

The chain links TRBV27 to TRBJ2-1; D gene ambiguous. Per germline, CDR1 MNHEY and CDR2 SMNVEV (reference sequence). V lost 2 bases and J lost 4, with 9 bases in between. The CDR3 contains 14 residues. CDR3 region: CASSLLPAYNEQFF. The CDR3 nucleotides read TGTGCCAGCAGTTTACTTCCAGCTTACAATGAGCAGTTCTTC.

The V and J genes are TRBV5-1 and TRBJ2-6, with TRBD1 matching over 9 bases. The length of the CDR3 is 17 residues. Germline loops: CDR1 SGHRS, CDR2 YFSETQ. J gave up 1 base and V 4 bases, and 6 bases lay outside the gene matches. The CDR3 region is CASSPTGTGSGANVLTF. The CDR3 DNA is TGCGCCAGCAGCCCCACCGGGACAGGGTCTGGGGCCAACGTCCTGACTTTC. The variable domain in full, with the rest retrieved from reference TRBV5-1 and TRBJ2-6, is KAGVTQTPRYLIKTRGQQVTLSCSPISGHRSVSWYQQTPGQGLQFLFEYFSETQRNKGNFPGRFSGRQFSNSRSEMNVSTLELGDSALYLCASSPTGTGSGANVLTFGAGSRLTVL.

The chain employs TRBV30 and TRBJ2-3, with D possibly matching TRBD1 (5 bases). CDR3 length: 15 amino acids. Trimming removed 0 bases from V and 0 bases from J, with 10 bases in between. In germline, CDR1 is GTSNPN, CDR2 SVGIG (reference sequence). CDR3 nucleotide sequence: TGTGCCTGGAGTGTAGGGGCCAGCAGCACAGATACGCAGTATTTT. Protein: CAWSVGASSTDTQYF. The variable domain in full, completed from reference TRBV30 and TRBJ2-3, reads SQTIHQWPATLVQPVGSPLSLECTVEGTSNPNLYWYRQAAGRGLQLLFYSVGIGQISSEVPQNLSASRPQDRQFILSSKKLLLSDSGFYLCAWSVGASSTDTQYFGPGTRLTVL.

The table lists this clonotype with a count of one. The rearrangement links TRBV12-3 or TRBV12-4 to TRBJ2-6, with TRBD1 matching over 7 bases. The CDR3 length is 17 residues. J gave up 16 bases and V 2 bases, and 20 bases lay outside the gene matches. For the CDR3, the DNA is TGTGCCAGCAGTTTAATGCCAGGGGGATCATTGGGCTCTAAGCTGACTTTC. This translates into CASSLMPGGSLGSKLTF.

The chain carries TRBV12-3 or TRBV12-4 and TRBJ1-2; D is undetermined. The CDR3 has 13 amino acids. V was pared by 5 bases and J by 4 bases, with 11 bases between. The CDR3 DNA reads TGTGCCAGCAGTCTGAAGGATGCCTATGGCTACACCTTC. Its translation: CASSLKDAYGYTF.

The chain carries TRBV4-3 and TRBJ2-1; TRBD2 agrees at 8 bases. V trimming: 4 bases; J trimming: 6 bases; junction bases outside the gene matches: 11. This CDR3 region has 16 residues. Germline V gene sequence: CDR1 LGHNA, CDR2 YSLEER. CDR3 DNA: TGCGCCAGCAGCCCAAACGCCGGGGGGGGCCTCAATGAGCAGTTCTTC. Its translation: CASSPNAGGGLNEQFF.

This clonotype was seen only once. This chain links TRBV20-1 with TRBJ2-3; 10 bases are a match to TRBD2. Germline V lookup: CDR1 DFQATT, CDR2 SNEGSKA (reference sequence). Germline trimming cut 6 bases from V and 4 bases from J; bases unmatched to any gene: 7. This CDR3 is built from 14 residues. In DNA, the CDR3 is TGCAGTGCCGCAGCTAGCGGGGGCGCAGATACGCAGTATTTT. This codes for CSAAASGGADTQYF.

The gene calls are TRBV7-8 and TRBJ2-7, with 10 bases identical to TRBD1. V shed 7 bases and J 6 bases; nucleotides not matched to a gene: 9. The CDR3 has 14 amino acids. Germline loops: CDR1 SGHVS, CDR2 FQNEAQ. In nucleotides, the CDR3 is TGTGCCAGCACCCATGGGGGACAGGGGACCGAGCAGTACTTC. Residues: CASTHGGQGTEQYF.

The chain couples TRBV25-1 to TRBJ2-1, with D perhaps matching TRBD1 (6 bases). Trimming shortened V by 7 bases and J by 1 base, and 11 bases separated the two germline ends. This CDR3 is built from 14 residues. Germline CDR1 MGHDK, CDR2 SYGVNS. The CDR3: CASNIGGSYNEQFF. CDR3 nucleotide sequence: TGTGCCAGCAATATAGGGGGATCCTACAATGAGCAGTTCTTC.

The J gene is TRBJ2-5, the V gene TRBV7-3, with 10 bases aligning to TRBD2. Trimming removed 6 bases from V and 1 base from J; junction bases left unmatched: 5. Germline CDR1 is SGHTA and CDR2 is FQGTGA. CDR3 length: 15 residues. The CDR3 coding sequence is TGTGCCAGCAGAGCTAGCGGGGGCGGCCAAGAGACCCAGTACTTC. Its protein is CASRASGGGQETQYF. The variable domain in full, with the rest retrieved from reference TRBV7-3 and TRBJ2-5, is GAGVSQTPSNKVTEKGKYVELRCDPISGHTALYWYRQSLGQGPEFLIYFQGTGAADDSGLPNDRFFAVRPEGSVSTLKIQRTERGDSAVYLCASRASGGGQETQYFGPGTRLLVL.

The chain's CDR3 is CSARQATYEQYF. The CDR3 DNA sequence: TGCAGTGCTCGACAGGCTACCTACGAGCAGTACTTC. V gene TRBV20-1 combines with J gene TRBJ2-7, with TRBD1 as a possible D gene (6 bases). CDR1 is DFQATT, CDR2 SNEGSKA, per germline (reference sequence). Trimming took off 5 bases at V and 2 bases at J, with 10 bases between the two ends. The CDR3 covers 12 residues.

The V gene is TRBV6-5, the J gene TRBJ1-2; D is possibly TRBD1 (6 bases). Germline V CDR1 and CDR2: MNHEY, SVGAGI. The CDR3 extends over 14 amino acids. Trimming took 4 bases from V and 3 from J, leaving 12 bases between them. In DNA, the CDR3 is TGTGCCAGCAGTTCGGCAGGGGTGGACTATGGCTACACCTTC. This translates into CASSSAGVDYGYTF.

The table lists this clonotype with a few counts. The chain combines TRBV18 with TRBJ2-7; the D call may be TRBD1 or TRBD2 (5 bases each). The CDR3 is made up of 13 amino acids. Germline values: CDR1 KGHSH, CDR2 LQKENI. Trimming stripped 3 bases from V and 3 bases from J, with 9 bases between. CDR3 in DNA: TGTGCCAGCTCACCCGGGACCAACTACGAGCAGTACTTC. It codes for CASSPGTNYEQYF.

J is TRBJ1-1 and V is TRBV30, with no clear D. CDR1 is GTSNPN, CDR2 SVGIG, per germline (reference sequence). This CDR3 has 15 residues. V was shortened by 4 bases and J by 4 bases, with 19 bases between the two germline ends. The CDR3 spells CAWIHLGSFGTEAFF. The CDR3 coding sequence is TGTGCCTGGATACACTTGGGGAGCTTTGGCACTGAAGCTTTCTTT.